This TCR beta chain was documented in a study of shared clonotypes between healthy human individuals. Note on this clone: Its specificity is unknown.

Some clones are missing from TCRdb's copy, which holds only in-frame ones; the method was immunoSEQ multiplex PCR. In the table there are roughly 2.2 million clones, about 90% of which are singletons. Study results and caveats: Some clonotypes were shared by all four sorted-subset donors, while others were not shared. The non-shared ones had lower generation probabilities than the shared ones. About 5% of naive CD4 clonotypes were shared across a few donors.

With 5 bases clipped from V and 1 base from J, the junction kept 3 bases outside the gene matches. The CDR3 spans 14 residues. The germline gives CDR1 SGHVS, CDR2 FQNEAQ. V gene TRBV7-8 combines with J gene TRBJ2-3; 7 bases match TRBD1. Sequenced sample: naive CD4+ T cells from PBMCs. Subset meaning: CD45RA+ positively selected. The receptor was derived from a man in his late teens or twenties in good health. Some clones in this sample may be carry-over from other donors' samples. The CDR3 DNA reads as TGTGCCAGCAGCCGAGGACAGGGCACAGATACGCAGTATTTT. Translating it yields CASSRGQGTDTQYF.